These T cell receptor beta chains were read from a single sample in a study of control samples from healthy donors and cancer patients. Method: immunoSEQ multiplex PCR; TCRdb's copy keeps in-frame clones and lacks some. The sample shows roughly 120,000 clones, 75% to 95% of them seen only once. Sequencing was done on a sample of blood. The receptor set was obtained from a human donor in good health. The donor label of this sample is uncertain. Both conserved end residues are part of each CDR3. A D gene is named only where the DNA matches it firmly. Clone size, where shown, is once, few, many, or a class for clones that have expanded.

J gene	D gene	clone size	V gene	CDR3 DNA	CDR3 protein
TRBJ2-2	TRBD2	-	TRBV19	TGTGCCAGTAGTCAACCGGCGGGACTACGAACCGGGGAGCTGTTTTTT	CASSQPAGLRTGELFF
TRBJ2-3	TRBD2	-	TRBV6-1	TGTGCCAGCAGTGGGACTAGCGGGGGGGAGGGGACAGATACGCAGTATTTT	CASSGTSGGEGTDTQYF
TRBJ1-6	-	-	TRBV9	TGTGCCAGCAGCGTGGGCCGGCCCTATAATTCACCCCTCCACTTT	CASSVGRPYNSPLHF
TRBJ2-7	TRBD1	-	TRBV18	TGTGCCAGCTCACCCCAGGGGGCGAATAACTACGAGCAGTACTTC	CASSPQGANNYEQYF
TRBJ2-7	TRBD2	-	TRBV28	TGTGCCAGCAGATCCACTAGCGGGGGGGCGGCCGAGCAGTACTTC	CASRSTSGGAAEQYF
TRBJ1-5	-	-	TRBV10-2	TGCGCCAGCAGTGACTTAAATCAGCCCCAGCATTTT	CASSDLNQPQHF
TRBJ1-4	-	-	TRBV30	TGTGCCTGGAGTCAGGGCAGTGCAACTAATGAAAAACTGTTTTTT	CAWSQGSATNEKLFF
TRBJ2-5	TRBD1	-	TRBV5-1	TGCGCCAGCAGCTTGGGACAGGGGCTACAAGAGACCCAGTACTTC	CASSLGQGLQETQYF
TRBJ2-1	TRBD2	-	TRBV4-1	TGCGCCAGCAGCCCGAGCGGGACTAGCGGAGGGGGTGAGCAGTTCTTC	CASSPSGTSGGGEQFF
TRBJ1-2	-	-	TRBV30	TGTGCCTGGAGCCGTACCCGAGAGACGATAAACTATGGCTACACCTTC	CAWSRTRETINYGYTF
TRBJ2-2	TRBD1	-	TRBV6-5	TGTGCCAGCAGTTACGTCAGGACAGGCACCGGGGAGCTGTTTTTT	CASSYVRTGTGELFF
TRBJ1-2	-	-	TRBV24-1	TGTGCCACCAGTGATACTCTGACAGGCCATGGCTACACCTTC	CATSDTLTGHGYTF
TRBJ2-1	-	-	TRBV5-4	TGTGCCAGCAGTCCTCTGGGGGGCTCCAATGAGCAGTTCTTC	CASSPLGGSNEQFF
TRBJ1-1	TRBD1	-	TRBV24-1	TGTGCCACCAGTGACTCGGGACAGCACACTGAAGCTTTCTTT	CATSDSGQHTEAFF
TRBJ2-7	TRBD1	-	TRBV5-1	TGCGCCAGCAGCCTGCTCTTAATCAAACAGGGGCTCGAGCAGTACTTC	CASSLLLIKQGLEQYF
TRBJ2-7	TRBD2	-	TRBV5-6	TGTGCCAGCAGCCTGGGACTAGCGGCGGGATCCGCCTACGAGCAGTACTTC	CASSLGLAAGSAYEQYF
TRBJ2-2	TRBD1	-	TRBV5-4	TGTGCCAGCAGCTTTTCCGGGACAGGTGGGAGCGGGGAGCTGTTTTTT	CASSFSGTGGSGELFF
TRBJ1-1	-	-	TRBV15	TGTGCCACCAGCAGAGACAGGGGTTCTTCGAACACTGAAGCTTTCTTT	CATSRDRGSSNTEAFF
TRBJ2-1	-	-	TRBV11-2	TGTGCCAGCAGCTTAGGGAGGGGGGGCAGTAACTCCTACAATGAGCAGTTCTTC	CASSLGRGGSNSYNEQFF
TRBJ1-4	TRBD1	once	TRBV24-1	TGTGCCACCAGTGATTCCGGACAGGGTTATAATGAAAAACTGTTTTTT	CATSDSGQGYNEKLFF